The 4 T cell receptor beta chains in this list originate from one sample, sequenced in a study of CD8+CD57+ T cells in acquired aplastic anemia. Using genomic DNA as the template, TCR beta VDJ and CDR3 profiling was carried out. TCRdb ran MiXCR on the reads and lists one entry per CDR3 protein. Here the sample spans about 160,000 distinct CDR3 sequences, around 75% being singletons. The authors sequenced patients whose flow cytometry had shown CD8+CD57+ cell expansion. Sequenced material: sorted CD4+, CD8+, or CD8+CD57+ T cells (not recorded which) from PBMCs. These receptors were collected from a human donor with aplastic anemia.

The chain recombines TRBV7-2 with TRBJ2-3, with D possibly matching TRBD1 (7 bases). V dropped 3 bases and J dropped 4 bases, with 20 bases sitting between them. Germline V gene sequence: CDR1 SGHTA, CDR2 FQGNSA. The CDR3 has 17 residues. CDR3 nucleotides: TGTGCCAGCAGCTTCCTAGGAGGGGGCGGACGGTCAGATACGCAGTATTTT. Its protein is CASSFLGGGGRSDTQYF. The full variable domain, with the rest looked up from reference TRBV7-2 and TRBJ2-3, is GAGVSQSPSNKVTEKGKDVELRCDPISGHTALYWYRQSLGQGLEFLIYFQGNSAPDKSGLPSDRFSAERTGGSVSTLTIQRTQQEDSAVYLCASSFLGGGGRSDTQYFGPGTRLTVL.

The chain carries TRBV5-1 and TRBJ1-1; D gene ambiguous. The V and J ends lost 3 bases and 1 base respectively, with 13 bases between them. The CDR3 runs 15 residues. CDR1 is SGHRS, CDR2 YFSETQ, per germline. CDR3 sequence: CASSSSVQTNTEAFF. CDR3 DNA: TGCGCCAGCAGCTCTAGTGTACAGACGAACACTGAAGCTTTCTTT.

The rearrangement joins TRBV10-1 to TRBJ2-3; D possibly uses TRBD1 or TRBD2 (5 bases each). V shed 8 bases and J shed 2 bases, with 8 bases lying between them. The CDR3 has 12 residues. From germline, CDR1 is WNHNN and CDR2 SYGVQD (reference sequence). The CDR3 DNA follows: TGCGCCAGCGCCGGGACCACAGATACGCAGTATTTT. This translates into CASAGTTDTQYF.

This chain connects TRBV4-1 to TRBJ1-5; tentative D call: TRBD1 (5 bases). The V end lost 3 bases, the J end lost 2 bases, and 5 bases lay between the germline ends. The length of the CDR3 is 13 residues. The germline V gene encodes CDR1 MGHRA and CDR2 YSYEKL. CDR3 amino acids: CASSQGGNQPQHF. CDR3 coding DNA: TGCGCCAGCAGCCAGGGGGGCAATCAGCCCCAGCATTTT.